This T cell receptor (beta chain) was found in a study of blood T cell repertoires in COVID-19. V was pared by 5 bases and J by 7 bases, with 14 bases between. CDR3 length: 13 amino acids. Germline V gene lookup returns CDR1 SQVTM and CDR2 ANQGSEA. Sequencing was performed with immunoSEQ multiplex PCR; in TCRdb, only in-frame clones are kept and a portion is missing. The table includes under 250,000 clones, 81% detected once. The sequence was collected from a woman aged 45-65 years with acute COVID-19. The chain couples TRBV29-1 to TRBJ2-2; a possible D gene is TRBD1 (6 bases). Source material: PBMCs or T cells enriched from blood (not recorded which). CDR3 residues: CSVYRTGHGELFF. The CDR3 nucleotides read TGCAGCGTTTATAGGACGGGACACGGGGAGCTGTTTTTT.